This entry features one T cell receptor (beta chain) sequence. The antigen this receptor binds is unknown. The record has no base qualities; no much larger clone is one base away. This sample stems from a study of Graves' ophthalmopathy and Graves' hyperthyroidism (dated by TCRdb to the late 2010s). Study-level background: Peripheral blood samples were taken at the time of initial diagnosis, before any treatment was given. The study used TCR beta repertoire signatures to distinguish Graves' ophthalmopathy from Graves' hyperthyroidism and to predict progression to ophthalmopathy. In total, 120 to 150 blood samples were TCR-sequenced: roughly 45 ophthalmopathy, some 75 hyperthyroidism and about 17 hyperthyroidism-to-ophthalmopathy patients. To explore V-J signatures that separate ophthalmopathy from hyperthyroidism, a discovery set of about a hundred patients was enrolled, consisting of about 45 with ophthalmopathy and some 59 with stable hyperthyroidism. An independent validation cohort comprised around 20 hyperthyroidism patients and over 15 patients who later progressed from hyperthyroidism to ophthalmopathy. In five or six hyperthyroidism patients, T-cell repertoires of thyroid tissue and blood were compared. Following sample collection, hyperthyroidism patients were given methimazole at a starting dose of 30 mg daily, and ophthalmopathy patients were given high-dose intravenous methylprednisolone. The 75 to 100 discovery patients were divided at random into training and test sets in a 7:3 ratio.

Study-wide findings and limitations: No statistical method was used to set the sample size in advance, and the investigators knew which group each participant was assigned to. Ophthalmopathy was separated from stable hyperthyroidism by the 13-signature model with about 89% sensitivity and about 81% specificity in cross-validation and with 80%/75% in the test set. Most of the expanded thyroid clonotypes with a frequency above 0.001 were also detected in blood, and it was suggested that the thyroid immune response may be reflected by blood repertoires. In validation, the model predicted ophthalmopathy progression with about 64% sensitivity and about 73% specificity; 12 predicted patients were CT-confirmed with GO in a median of roughly 6.8 months.

A patient counted as having stable hyperthyroidism if there was no progression to ophthalmopathy within 18 months of follow-up. Patients with hyperthyroidism were aged 18 to 65 years, had been newly diagnosed, and had a disease duration of less than 2 months. Patients with other autoimmune diseases, uncontrolled infections, pregnancy or lactation were excluded. Diagnosis was based on clinical symptoms, serum thyroxine, TRAb, thyroid ultrasound and orbital computed tomography. PBMCs were isolated from approximately 10 ml of fresh peripheral blood by Ficoll-Paque density gradient centrifugation. Total RNA was extracted using Trizol reagent, and RNA quality was checked on an Agilent 2100 Bioanalyzer. For repertoire sequencing, TCR beta CDR3 regions were amplified from RNA transcripts. The first round of RT-PCR was done with HTBI primers and the Qiagen OneStep RT-PCR kit, and was followed by a second round of multiplex PCR, then size selection and purification. Libraries were sequenced on an Illumina HiSeq2000 using paired-end 100 bp reads. In the source study's methods: SOAPnuke was used for read processing, and reads with adapters, uncalled bases, a mean Phred below 15, or no exact constant-primer or identifier match were discarded. COPE v1.2.5 was used to merge high-quality paired reads. Clonotypes were defined as unique nucleotide sequences and were aligned to IMGT TRB V, D and J references using MiTCR v1.1. Only V-J combinations with frequency above 0.0001 were analysed, covering 98% to 99.2% of repertoires. For each V-J combination, a TCR clonal expansion and chaos score was defined as the ratio of F50 clonal expansion to chaos observed in the TCRdist matrix. Welch's t-statistics and random forest were used to reduce features to more than ten V-J combinations, which were fed into a naive Bayes classifier. Thyroid-blood repertoire similarity was quantified with the Morisita-Horn index. Using fastp trimming at Q25 and MiXCR clonotype assembly, TCRdb reanalyzed the public sequencing data and kept in-frame beta chains. Duplicate CDR3 protein sequences are folded into a single record with the most common DNA and genes. For this entry, the V and J calls and clone size follow TCRdb and not the study's own pipeline. The sample table records around 400,000 distinct CDR3 sequences; about 21% of these occur just once. The ten most abundant clones make up approximately 3% of the sample.

The TCR sequence derives from a woman younger than 30 with stable Graves' hyperthyroidism. Donor details come from another sample of the same person, matched by shared clones. Sample: peripheral blood.

The nucleotide sequence reads as follows: TGTGCCAGCAGCCAAGATCAGCGAGGCGATGGCTACACCTTC. Translated, it gives CASSQDQRGDGYTF. The V and J segments used are TRBV4-2 and TRBJ1-2; the D gene assignment is ambiguous. V loses 0 bases, J loses 6 bases, and the germline ends lie 11 bases apart. The germline V gene supplies CDR1 LGHNA and CDR2 YNFKEQ. The CDR3 spans 14 residues, from the cysteine through the phenylalanine. Just the 42-base CDR3 DNA is kept, in frame starting at base 1.